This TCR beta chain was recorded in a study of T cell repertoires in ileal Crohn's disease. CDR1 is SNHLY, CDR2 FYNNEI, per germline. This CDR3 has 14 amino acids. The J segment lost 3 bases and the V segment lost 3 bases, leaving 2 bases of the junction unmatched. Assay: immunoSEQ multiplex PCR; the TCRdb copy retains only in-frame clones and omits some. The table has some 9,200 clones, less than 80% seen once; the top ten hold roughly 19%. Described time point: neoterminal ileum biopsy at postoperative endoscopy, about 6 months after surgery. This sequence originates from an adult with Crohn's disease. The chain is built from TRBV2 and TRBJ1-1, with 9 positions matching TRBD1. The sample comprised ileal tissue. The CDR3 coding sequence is TGTGCCAGCAGTGACGGACAGGGGTACACTGAAGCTTTCTTT. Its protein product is CASSDGQGYTEAFF.